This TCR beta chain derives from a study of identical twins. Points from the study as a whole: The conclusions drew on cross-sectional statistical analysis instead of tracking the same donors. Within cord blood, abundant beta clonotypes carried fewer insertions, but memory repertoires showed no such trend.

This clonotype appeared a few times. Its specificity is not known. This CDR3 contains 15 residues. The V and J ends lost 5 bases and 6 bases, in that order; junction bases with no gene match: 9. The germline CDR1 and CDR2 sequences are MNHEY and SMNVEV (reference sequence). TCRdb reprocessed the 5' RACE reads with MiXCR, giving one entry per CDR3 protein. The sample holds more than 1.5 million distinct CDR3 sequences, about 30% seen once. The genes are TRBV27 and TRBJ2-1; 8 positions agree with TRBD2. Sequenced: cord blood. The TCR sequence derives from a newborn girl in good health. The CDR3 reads CASSRGTSSGNEQFF. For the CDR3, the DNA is TGTGCCAGCAGTCGGGGGACTAGTAGTGGCAATGAGCAGTTCTTC.